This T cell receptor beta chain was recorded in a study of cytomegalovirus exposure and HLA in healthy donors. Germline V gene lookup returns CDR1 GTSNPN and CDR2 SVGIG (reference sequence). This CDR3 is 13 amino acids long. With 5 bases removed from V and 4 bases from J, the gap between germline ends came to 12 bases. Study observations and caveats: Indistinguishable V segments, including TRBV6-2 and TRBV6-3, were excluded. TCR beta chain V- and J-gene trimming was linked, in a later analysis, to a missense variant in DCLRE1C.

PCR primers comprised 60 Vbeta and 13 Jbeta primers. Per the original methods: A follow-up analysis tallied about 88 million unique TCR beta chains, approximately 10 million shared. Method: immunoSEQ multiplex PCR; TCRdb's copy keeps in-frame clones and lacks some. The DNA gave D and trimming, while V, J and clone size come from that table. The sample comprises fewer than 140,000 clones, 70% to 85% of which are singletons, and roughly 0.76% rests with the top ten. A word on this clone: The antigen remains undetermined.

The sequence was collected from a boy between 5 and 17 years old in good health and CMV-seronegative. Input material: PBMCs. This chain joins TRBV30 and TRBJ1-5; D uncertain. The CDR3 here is CAWAPGENQPQHF. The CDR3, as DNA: TGTGCCTGGGCCCCCGGGGAGAATCAGCCCCAGCATTTT.